The rows below give T cell receptor beta chains drawn from one sample of a study of technical replicates of blood from a handful of donors. Data came from immunoSEQ multiplex PCR; TCRdb stores just in-frame clones and leaves some out. The repertoire holds roughly 90,000 clones, with roughly 90% as singletons. The source material was T cells isolated from PBMCs. These receptor sequences come from a human donor in good health. Each CDR3 is given without its conserved first and last residue. Rows give clone size only sometimes, using once, few, many, or a class for an expanded clone.

CDR3: ASSPLTGGNEKLF
V: TRBV18
J: TRBJ1-4
size: .

CDR3: ASSSPTGYYGYT
V: TRBV28
J: TRBJ1-2
size: .

CDR3: ASSSHRESQPQH
V: TRBV7-8
J: TRBJ1-5
size: .

CDR3: ASSQAGTVEKLF
V: TRBV4-1
J: TRBJ1-4
size: once

CDR3: ASSLLGLAGGINEQF
V: TRBV7-3
J: TRBJ2-1
size: once

CDR3: ASRGLAGGTNIQY
V: TRBV28
J: TRBJ2-4
size: .

CDR3: AISLAGGPENEQF
V: TRBV10-3
J: TRBJ2-1
size: .

CDR3: ASSLVLGLAGGIFQQF
V: TRBV11-3
J: TRBJ2-1
size: .

CDR3: ASSRDSYNEQF
V: TRBV5-1
J: TRBJ2-1
size: .

CDR3: ASSPTQVYYEQY
V: TRBV18
J: TRBJ2-7
size: .

CDR3: ASSSYRVPWARPTDTQY
V: TRBV5-6
J: TRBJ2-3
size: .

CDR3: ASSGHLDQPQH
V: TRBV28
J: TRBJ1-5
size: .

CDR3: ASSLDRASGNTIY
V: TRBV7-8
J: TRBJ1-3
size: once

CDR3: SVRGQEQY
V: TRBV29-1
J: TRBJ2-7
size: .

CDR3: ASSKKRVGTLSYNEQF
V: TRBV19
J: TRBJ2-1
size: .

CDR3: ASRRWNEAF
V: TRBV6-1
J: TRBJ1-1
size: .

CDR3: ASRPDRVVADTQY
V: TRBV4-1
J: TRBJ2-3
size: .

CDR3: ASSRTGLNTEAF
V: TRBV10-1
J: TRBJ1-1
size: .

CDR3: ASSYMAGQGAYGYT
V: TRBV6-5
J: TRBJ1-2
size: .

CDR3: ASSHQEGTSGTLYNEQF
V: TRBV14
J: TRBJ2-1
size: .

CDR3: ASSPRLAGVETQY
V: TRBV11-2
J: TRBJ2-5
size: once

CDR3: ASSRTPGTETYEQY
V: TRBV27
J: TRBJ2-7
size: .

CDR3: ASSLRSGANVLT
V: TRBV4-1
J: TRBJ2-6
size: .

CDR3: ASSASEQF
V: TRBV6-1
J: TRBJ2-1
size: .

CDR3: ASSYGTGGHQPQH
V: TRBV7-9
J: TRBJ1-5
size: .

CDR3: ASRNQGQGNYGYT
V: TRBV4-1
J: TRBJ1-2
size: .

CDR3: ASSPQWNSGGYGYT
V: TRBV18
J: TRBJ1-2
size: .

CDR3: ASSPRQATLSGNTIY
V: TRBV11-3
J: TRBJ1-3
size: .

CDR3: ASSLAGKNNEQF
V: TRBV5-1
J: TRBJ2-1
size: .

CDR3: ASSLSPSGGSYEQY
V: TRBV27
J: TRBJ2-7
size: .

CDR3: ASWHARGSYEQY
V: TRBV2
J: TRBJ2-7
size: .

CDR3: ASRSRDSPRTQY
V: TRBV27
J: TRBJ2-5
size: .

CDR3: ASAMRDRSTEAF
V: TRBV5-1
J: TRBJ1-1
size: .

CDR3: ASSRVITGADTQY
V: TRBV6-5
J: TRBJ2-3
size: .

CDR3: ASSGQGATGELF
V: TRBV18
J: TRBJ2-2
size: .

CDR3: ASLGQGQYSNQPQH
V: TRBV19
J: TRBJ1-5
size: .

CDR3: ASSSGLVSGNTIY
V: TRBV5-1
J: TRBJ1-3
size: .

CDR3: ASSSDRLSSYNEQF
V: TRBV7-6
J: TRBJ2-1
size: .

CDR3: ASSVAWSSGSRDTQY
V: TRBV9
J: TRBJ2-3
size: .

CDR3: ASSPQSRIAEYTGELF
V: TRBV11-3
J: TRBJ2-2
size: .

CDR3: ASSPAGRLRSPLH
V: TRBV27
J: TRBJ1-6
size: .

CDR3: ASSLMGEDSNSPLH
V: TRBV7-8
J: TRBJ1-6
size: .

CDR3: ASRPRGNVYEQY
V: TRBV28
J: TRBJ2-7
size: once

CDR3: ASSGPSLLGDNGNTIY
V: TRBV9
J: TRBJ1-3
size: .

CDR3: ASSYRDRGGDEQF
V: TRBV6-6
J: TRBJ2-1
size: .

CDR3: ASSMRGYSQPQH
V: TRBV19
J: TRBJ1-5
size: few

CDR3: ASTRRGLRETQY
V: TRBV6-5
J: TRBJ2-5
size: .

CDR3: ASSLRAPTRMSTGELF
V: TRBV5-1
J: TRBJ2-2
size: .